Below are 26 T cell receptor beta chains sequenced from a single sample in a study of response to subunit inactivated influenza vaccine. TCRdb re-derived calls from the RT-PCR reads in MiXCR, one entry per CDR3 protein. Among under 550,000 distinct CDR3 sequences listed, approximately 7.7% were seen once. Source: PBMCs from blood, taken about 23 months after vaccination. These receptors all come from a man aged 50-75 years who received an inactivated influenza vaccine.

The gene calls are TRBV5-1 and TRBJ1-1, with 9 bases lining up with TRBD1. The CDR3 spans 16 residues. V dropped 4 bases and J dropped 0; count of bases not matched to a gene: 7. CDR1 SGHRS and CDR2 YFSETQ come from the germline V gene. CDR3 amino acids: CASSRPGQGLNTEAFF. CDR3 sequence (DNA): TGCGCCAGCAGCCGCCCGGGACAGGGCTTGAACACTGAAGCTTTCTTT.

This clonotype was seen more than once but under ten times. The chain links TRBV29-1 to TRBJ2-1, with 7 bases matching TRBD2. Per the germline V gene, CDR1 is SQVTM and CDR2 is ANQGSEA. The CDR3 is made up of 15 amino acids. The J segment lost 7 bases and the V segment lost 4 bases, leaving 13 bases of the junction unmatched. This CDR3 reads CSVVLAALIANEQFF. CDR3 nucleotides: TGCAGCGTTGTCCTAGCGGCCCTAATAGCGAATGAGCAGTTCTTC.

This clonotype was seen only a few times. This chain uses TRBV5-1 with TRBJ2-3; D is possibly TRBD1 (5 bases). Germline CDR1 reads SGHRS; CDR2 reads YFSETQ. The CDR3 loop spans 17 amino acids. Deletions cut 0 bases from V and 0 bases from J, with 14 bases between. Here the CDR3 reads CASSLEGSAGSTDTQYF. As DNA, the CDR3 is TGCGCCAGCAGCTTGGAAGGTTCGGCAGGGAGCACAGATACGCAGTATTTT. Full variable domain (rest looked up from reference TRBV5-1 and TRBJ2-3): KAGVTQTPRYLIKTRGQQVTLSCSPISGHRSVSWYQQTPGQGLQFLFEYFSETQRNKGNFPGRFSGRQFSNSRSEMNVSTLELGDSALYLCASSLEGSAGSTDTQYFGPGTRLTVL.

This clonotype was counted between two and nine times. The V gene is TRBV10-3, the J gene TRBJ1-5; no clear D. The germline V gene has CDR1 ENHRY and CDR2 SYGVKD. V lost 2 bases to trimming and J lost 7 bases, with 9 bases between them. This CDR3 has 13 residues. CDR3 sequence (DNA): TGTGCCATCAGTGAGGAGGGATACCAGCCCCAGCATTTT. This sequence encodes CAISEEGYQPQHF.

This clonotype was observed many times. The rearrangement joins TRBV11-3 to TRBJ2-1, with 8 nucleotides matching TRBD2. Germline V CDR1 and CDR2: SGHNT, YENEEA. This CDR3 has 15 amino acids. V gave up 2 bases and J gave up 3 bases; unmatched junction bases: 3. For the CDR3, the DNA is TGTGCCAGCAGCTTAATGCGGGGGGACTACAATGAGCAGTTCTTC. It yields the protein CASSLMRGDYNEQFF.

This clonotype was detected a few times. The chain links TRBV4-3 to TRBJ2-6, with D possibly matching TRBD2 (5 bases). Germline lookup yields CDR1 LGHNA and CDR2 YSLEER. V lost 0 bases, J lost 5 bases, and 8 bases lay in between. The CDR3 runs to 15 residues. In DNA form, the CDR3 reads TGCGCCAGCAGCCAAGAGCTAGCTAGGGCCAACGTCCTGACTTTC. This sequence encodes CASSQELARANVLTF.

The gene calls are TRBV6-2 or TRBV6-3 and TRBJ2-1, with a possible D match to TRBD2 (5 bases). Trimming shortened V by 2 bases and J by 0 bases, and 8 bases separated the two germline ends. The CDR3 has 15 amino acids. Germline CDR1 and CDR2: MNHEY and SVGEGT. The DNA of the CDR3 is TGTGCCAGCAGTTACCCGGGGATCTCCTACAATGAGCAGTTCTTC. Protein sequence: CASSYPGISYNEQFF.

This clonotype was seen more than once but under ten times. This chain joins TRBV29-1 and TRBJ2-5; 9 nucleotides line up with TRBD1. Germline V gene data show CDR1 as SQVTM and CDR2 as ANQGSEA. Unmatched junction bases numbered 9, after V lost 6 bases and J lost 4 bases. The CDR3 has 14 amino acids. The CDR3 DNA follows: TGCAGCGTGGGGACAGGGTGGGTCAGAGAGACCCAGTACTTC. As protein: CSVGTGWVRETQYF.

This sequence joins TRBV27 and TRBJ1-4; a possible D gene is TRBD1 (5 bases). CDR3 size: 15 residues. The V gene lost 3 bases and the J gene lost 7 bases, with 15 bases spanning the gap. CDR1 and CDR2 from the germline V gene are MNHEY and SMNVEV (reference sequence). The CDR3 sequence is CASSFSPGLFEKLFF. The DNA for the CDR3 is TGTGCCAGCAGTTTTTCGCCAGGGCTATTTGAAAAACTGTTTTTT.

This clonotype was detected a few times. The rearrangement links TRBV3-1 to TRBJ1-1; D unresolved. The CDR3 has 13 residues. The V end lost 1 base, the J end lost 4 bases, and 7 bases lay between the germline ends. CDR1 and CDR2 from the germline V gene are LGHDT and YNNKEL (reference sequence). The CDR3 loop reads CASSQGSTTEAFF. The CDR3 DNA reads TGTGCCAGCAGCCAAGGGAGTACCACTGAAGCTTTCTTT.

This clonotype was detected only a few times. This chain uses TRBV20-1 with TRBJ2-1; no clear D. Germline V gene data show CDR1 as DFQATT and CDR2 as SNEGSKA (reference sequence). This CDR3 spans 13 amino acids. V was cut by 1 base and J by 7 bases, with 11 bases left in between. DNA of the CDR3: TGCAGTGCTAGAGGCGAGTCCCTAAATGAGCAGTTCTTC. This translates into CSARGESLNEQFF.

The chain employs TRBV4-1 and TRBJ2-1; possible D gene TRBD2, 6 bases. This CDR3 has 15 residues. The V end lost 3 bases, the J end lost 9 bases, and 18 bases lay between the germline ends. In germline, CDR1 is MGHRA, CDR2 YSYEKL. The CDR3 loop is CASSQGLALDPEQFF. The CDR3 coding sequence is TGCGCCAGCAGCCAGGGGCTAGCGCTAGACCCTGAGCAGTTCTTC.

This sequence joins TRBV24-1 and TRBJ2-7, with a weak D call TRBD1 (6 bases). This CDR3 comprises 13 residues. Trimming took 1 base from V and 6 from J, leaving 9 bases between them. CDR1 and CDR2 from the germline V gene are KGHDR and SFDVKD. The CDR3, as DNA: TGTGCCACCAGTGATTTATCAGGGGTCGAGCAGTACTTC. It yields the protein CATSDLSGVEQYF.

This clonotype has a handful of counts. CDR3 residues: CASSVGRTDTQYF. The CDR3 bases are TGCGCCAGCAGCGTCGGGAGGACAGATACGCAGTATTTT. The rearrangement uses TRBV5-1 and TRBJ2-3; 7 bases are a match to TRBD2. Germline V gene data show CDR1 as SGHRS and CDR2 as YFSETQ. With 4 bases clipped from V and 3 bases from J, the junction kept 2 bases outside the gene matches. This CDR3 contains 13 residues.

V usage is TRBV20-1 and J usage is TRBJ2-7; 8 bases fit TRBD2. Unmatched junction bases numbered 14, after V lost 0 bases and J lost 7 bases. Germline lookup yields CDR1 DFQATT and CDR2 SNEGSKA (reference sequence). This CDR3 has 16 amino acids. CDR3 sequence reads: CSARDGRLAGPREQYF. The CDR3 DNA sequence: TGCAGTGCTAGAGACGGGCGGCTAGCGGGTCCGAGGGAGCAGTACTTC.

This clonotype was counted at least ten times. The chain joins TRBV29-1 to TRBJ2-1, with D unclear. The CDR3 runs to 14 residues. CDR1 is SQVTM, CDR2 ANQGSEA, per germline. The germline V and J ends were trimmed by 7 bases and 7 bases, with 20 bases remaining between them. For the CDR3, the DNA is TGCAGCGCCCTGAGTTGGTACGCATTGAATGAGCAGTTCTTC. Its translation is CSALSWYALNEQFF.

This clonotype was seen repeatedly, ten times or more. The V and J genes are TRBV9 and TRBJ2-7, with 9 bases identical to TRBD2. Germline CDR1 is SGDLS and CDR2 is YYNGEE. Unmatched junction bases numbered 5, after V lost 0 bases and J lost 4 bases. There are 15 residues in the CDR3. CDR3 DNA: TGTGCCAGCAGCGTAGAACCGGGACTAGCTTACGAGCAGTACTTC. As protein: CASSVEPGLAYEQYF.

CDR3 in amino acids: CASSLTGGGETQYF. CDR3 DNA sequence: TGTGCCAGCAGTTTGACAGGGGGCGGGGAGACCCAGTACTTC. The chain couples TRBV12-3 or TRBV12-4 to TRBJ2-5; 10 bases map to TRBD1. The CDR3 is made up of 14 amino acids. The J segment lost 5 bases and the V segment lost 3 bases, leaving 3 bases of the junction unmatched.

This clonotype has at least ten counts. The chain is built from TRBV4-2 and TRBJ2-7; D gene ambiguous. Trimming cost V 0 bases and J 0 bases, with 18 bases left between them. Germline V CDR1 and CDR2: LGHNA, YNFKEQ. The CDR3 loop spans 18 amino acids. The CDR3 sequence: CASSQEVSRSPSSYEQYF. The CDR3, as DNA: TGTGCCAGCAGCCAAGAAGTCTCCAGGTCCCCATCCTCCTACGAGCAGTACTTC.

This clonotype appeared a few times. In nucleotides, the CDR3 is TGTGCCATCAGTGAGAAGGGTTACAATGAGCAGTTCTTC. Protein product: CAISEKGYNEQFF. The genes are TRBV10-3 and TRBJ2-1; D is uncertain. The ends were cut back, 2 bases at V and 4 bases at J, with 6 bases in the middle. CDR1 is ENHRY and CDR2 is SYGVKD in the germline V gene. The CDR3 has 13 residues.

This clonotype was seen more than once but under ten times. V usage is TRBV7-2 and J usage is TRBJ2-7; D possibly matches TRBD1 or TRBD2 (5 bases each). CDR3 size: 15 residues. Trimming removed 8 bases at V and 6 bases at J, with 23 bases between. The germline CDR1 and CDR2 sequences are SGHTA and FQGNSA. DNA of the CDR3: TGTGCCAGCGGAAGCTTAGCCTGGCAGGGACGCGAGCAGTACTTC. This encodes CASGSLAWQGREQYF.

This clonotype was recorded only once. CDR3 residues: CSAQLPLRETQYF. The CDR3, as DNA: TGCAGTGCTCAACTTCCTCTACGGGAGACCCAGTACTTC. The rearrangement links TRBV20-1 to TRBJ2-5; D unresolved. The CDR3 contains 13 residues. From germline, CDR1 is DFQATT and CDR2 SNEGSKA (reference sequence). Trimming shortened V by 5 bases and J by 5 bases, and 15 bases separated the two germline ends.

This clonotype was counted a few times. V is TRBV18 and J is TRBJ2-2, with 9 bases identical to TRBD1. CDR3 length equals 16 residues. In germline, CDR1 is KGHSH, CDR2 LQKENI. The junction had 5 bases not matched to a gene; V was cut back by 3 bases and J by 3 bases. The CDR3 DNA sequence: TGTGCCAGCTCACCGTGGACAGGGGATGACACCGGGGAGCTGTTTTTT. Its translation: CASSPWTGDDTGELFF.

This clonotype was seen more than once but under ten times. The chain is built from TRBV18 and TRBJ1-3; D possibly corresponds to TRBD1 (6 bases). Trimming pared 2 bases from V and 4 bases from J, leaving 9 bases between. CDR3 length equals 14 residues. Germline CDR1 reads KGHSH; CDR2 reads LQKENI. The CDR3 region is CASSPRTGGNTIYF. In DNA, the CDR3 is TGTGCCAGCTCACCAAGAACAGGGGGAAACACCATATATTTT.

This clonotype was seen a handful of times. This chain connects TRBV12-3 or TRBV12-4 to TRBJ2-7; a weak D match, TRBD2 (6 bases). This CDR3 has 14 amino acids. V was cut by 3 bases and J by 3 bases, with 12 bases left in between. The CDR3 sequence is CASSFRLALYEQYF. The DNA of the CDR3 is TGTGCCAGCAGTTTCCGGCTAGCGCTCTACGAGCAGTACTTC.

This clonotype occurred many times. This sequence joins TRBV7-2 and TRBJ2-7; D might be TRBD2 (7 bases). Trimming removed 6 bases from V and 4 bases from J, with 19 bases in between. The CDR3 extends over 15 amino acids. Looked up from germline, CDR1 is SGHTA and CDR2 is FQGNSA. The CDR3 protein is CASRPSRGGRYEQYF. For the CDR3, the DNA is TGTGCCAGCAGACCGAGTAGGGGGGGCCGATACGAGCAGTACTTC. Looking up the rest from reference TRBV7-2 and TRBJ2-7 gives the full variable domain: GAGVSQSPSNKVTEKGKDVELRCDPISGHTALYWYRQSLGQGLEFLIYFQGNSAPDKSGLPSDRFSAERTGGSVSTLTIQRTQQEDSAVYLCASRPSRGGRYEQYFGPGTRLTVT.